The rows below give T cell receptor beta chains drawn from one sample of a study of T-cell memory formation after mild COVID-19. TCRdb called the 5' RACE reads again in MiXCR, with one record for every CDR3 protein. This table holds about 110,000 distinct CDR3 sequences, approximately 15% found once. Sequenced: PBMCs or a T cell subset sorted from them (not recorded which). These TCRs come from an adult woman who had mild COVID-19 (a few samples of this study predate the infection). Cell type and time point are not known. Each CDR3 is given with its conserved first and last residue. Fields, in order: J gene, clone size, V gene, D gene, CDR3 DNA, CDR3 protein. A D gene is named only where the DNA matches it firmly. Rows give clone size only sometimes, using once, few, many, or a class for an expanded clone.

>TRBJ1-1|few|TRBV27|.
TGTGCCAGCAGTTTATCTTGGAACACTGAAGCTTTCTTT
CASSLSWNTEAFF
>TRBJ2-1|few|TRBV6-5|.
TGTGCCAGCAGCCACAGGGCCAGCGTTGAGCAGTTCTTC
CASSHRASVEQFF
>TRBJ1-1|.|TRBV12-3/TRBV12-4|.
TGTGCCAGCAGTCCAACCGGGGTGGCTGAAGCTTTCTTT
CASSPTGVAEAFF
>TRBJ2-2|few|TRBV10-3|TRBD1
TGTGCCACCCGGGACAGGGGGAACACCGGGGAGCTGTTTTTT
CATRDRGNTGELFF
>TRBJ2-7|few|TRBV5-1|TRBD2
TGCGCCAGCAGTCAAGAGCGGGATTACGAGCAGTACTTC
CASSQERDYEQYF
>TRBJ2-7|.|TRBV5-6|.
TGTGCCAGCAGCTTCGGTCTGGGGGCGGGGGAGCAGTACTTC
CASSFGLGAGEQYF
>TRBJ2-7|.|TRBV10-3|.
TGTGCCATCAGTGGATGGGGATCCTCCTACGAGCAGTACTTC
CAISGWGSSYEQYF
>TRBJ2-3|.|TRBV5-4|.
TGTGCCAGCAGCTGGGAGGAGGGGGGGCCTACAGATACGCAGTATTTT
CASSWEEGGPTDTQYF
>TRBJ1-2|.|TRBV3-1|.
TGTGCCAGCAGTCAGCGGATTGACCCTGCGCACTATGGCTACACCTTC
CASSQRIDPAHYGYTF
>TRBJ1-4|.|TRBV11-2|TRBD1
TGTGCCAGCAGGAGGAGACAGGGGTCTGAAAAACTGTTTTTT
CASRRRQGSEKLFF
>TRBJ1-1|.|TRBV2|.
TGTGCCAGCAGTGCCAGGGTACTTGAAGCTTTCTTT
CASSARVLEAFF
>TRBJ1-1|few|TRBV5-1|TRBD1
TGCGCCAGCAGCCTAGGACAGGGTATGACTGAAGCTTTCTTT
CASSLGQGMTEAFF
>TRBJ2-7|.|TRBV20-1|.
TGCAGTGCTAGAGAAGTGGACGGCCACGAGCAGTACTTC
CSAREVDGHEQYF
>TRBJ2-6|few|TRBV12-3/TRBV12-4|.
TGTGCCAGCGTATTAGCTGGGGTTGGGGCCAACGTCCTGACTTTC
CASVLAGVGANVLTF
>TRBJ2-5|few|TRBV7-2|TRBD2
TGTGCCAGCAGCCCAGTACTAGCGGGGAGGGAGACCCAGTACTTC
CASSPVLAGRETQYF
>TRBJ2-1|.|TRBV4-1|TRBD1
TGCGCCAGCAGCCAAGATCGGACAGGCTACAATGAGCAGTTCTTC
CASSQDRTGYNEQFF
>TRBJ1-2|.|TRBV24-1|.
TGTGCCACCAGTGATTTTCCAGGGGTTAACTATGGCTACACCTTC
CATSDFPGVNYGYTF
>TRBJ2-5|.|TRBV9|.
TGTGCCAGCAGCGTGGAAGGGAAGAACCAAGAGACCCAGTACTTC
CASSVEGKNQETQYF
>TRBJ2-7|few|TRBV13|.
TGTGCCAGCAGCTTCCCGGGACGAGTTTACGAGCAGTACTTC
CASSFPGRVYEQYF
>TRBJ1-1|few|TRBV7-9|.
TGTGCCAGCAGCTACACGGGATCTGAAGCTTTCTTT
CASSYTGSEAFF
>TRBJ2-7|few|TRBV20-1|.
TGCAGTGCTAGAGAAGCCGGGACGGCTACCTACGAGCAGTACTTC
CSAREAGTATYEQYF
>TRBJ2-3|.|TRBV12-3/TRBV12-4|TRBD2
TGTGCCAGCAGTGCATCGGGTTTTTGGCTAGCGGAGAACACAGATACGCAGTATTTT
CASSASGFWLAENTDTQYF